This T cell receptor beta chain was recovered during a study of PD-1 blockade in classical Hodgkin lymphoma. Findings and limits, study-wide: A significant rise in TCR diversity by C4D1 was seen for CD4+ but not CD8+ cells. Patients with an early start, nivolumab under 1 year after ASCT, were excluded. Reports described newly diagnosed patients as having lower baseline TCR diversity than healthy donors. Partial responders and progressors had significantly lower baseline TCR diversity.

Time point here: cycle 4 day 1 (C4D1), after less than 7 weeks of nivolumab. Each patient's relapse followed autologous stem cell transplantation, and brentuximab vedotin exposure varied. Magnetic negative selection was used to purify CD4+ T cells from PBMCs that had been thawed. Sequencing was performed with immunoSEQ multiplex PCR; in TCRdb, only in-frame clones are kept and a portion is missing. The sample consists of about 25,000 clones, approximately 79% of them appearing once. On this clone itself: The antigen remains undetermined.

The CDR3 runs 15 residues. V was clipped by 6 bases and J by 9 bases, with 21 bases between them. Germline-derived CDR1 and CDR2 are MNHEY and SMNVEV (reference sequence). This TCR was sampled from a human donor with classical Hodgkin lymphoma. The V and J genes are TRBV27 and TRBJ2-1; a possible D gene is TRBD1 (5 bases). The source was CD4+ T cells from blood, collected before the fourth cycle of nivolumab. The CDR3 protein is CASSPRSAERGEQFF. CDR3 nucleotide sequence: TGTGCCAGCAGCCCACGTTCGGCAGAAAGGGGTGAGCAGTTCTTC.